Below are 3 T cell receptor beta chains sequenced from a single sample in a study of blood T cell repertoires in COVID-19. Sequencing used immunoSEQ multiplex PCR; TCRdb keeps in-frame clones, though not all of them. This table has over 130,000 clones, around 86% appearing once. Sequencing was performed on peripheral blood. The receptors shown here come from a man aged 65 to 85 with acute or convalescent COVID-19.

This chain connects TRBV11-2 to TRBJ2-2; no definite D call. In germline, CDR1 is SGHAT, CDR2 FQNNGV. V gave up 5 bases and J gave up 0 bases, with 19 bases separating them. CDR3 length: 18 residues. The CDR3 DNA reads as TGTGCCAGCAGCCATTTGCCAGGTCGCGCCTCGAACACCGGGGAGCTGTTTTTT. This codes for CASSHLPGRASNTGELFF. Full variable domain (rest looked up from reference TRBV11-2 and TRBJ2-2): EAGVAQSPRYKIIEKRQSVAFWCNPISGHATLYWYQQILGQGPKLLIQFQNNGVVDDSQLPKDRFSAERLKGVDSTLKIQPAKLEDSAVYLCASSHLPGRASNTGELFFGEGSRLTVL.

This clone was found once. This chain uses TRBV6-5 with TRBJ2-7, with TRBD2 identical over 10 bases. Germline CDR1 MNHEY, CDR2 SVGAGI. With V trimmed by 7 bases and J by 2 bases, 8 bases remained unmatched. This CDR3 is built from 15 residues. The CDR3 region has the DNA TGTGCCAGCACCCCCGGACTAGCGGTTCCCTACGAGCAGTACTTC. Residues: CASTPGLAVPYEQYF.

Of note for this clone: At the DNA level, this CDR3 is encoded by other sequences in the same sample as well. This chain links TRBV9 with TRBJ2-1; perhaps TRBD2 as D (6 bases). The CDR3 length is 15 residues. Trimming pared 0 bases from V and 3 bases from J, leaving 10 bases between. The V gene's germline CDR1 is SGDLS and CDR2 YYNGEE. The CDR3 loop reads CASSVDGGFYNEQFF. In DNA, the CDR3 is TGTGCCAGCAGCGTAGACGGGGGATTCTACAATGAGCAGTTCTTC.